The entry below gives a single T cell receptor (beta chain) sequence along with its context. The antigen remains unidentified. Its ends do not fully match the called genes, so a read error is possible. Together with a sample-barcoded 5' primer, a J-beta primer mix was included in a second PCR lasting roughly 6 to 12 cycles. TCRdb reprocessed the 5' RACE reads with MiXCR, giving one entry per CDR3 protein. Of more than 650,000 distinct CDR3 sequences in the sample, about 24% are singletons; the top ten hold about 22%. This sample is drawn from a study of blood T cells in healthy people across ages. Study conclusions and caveats: Both higher diversity and more naive CD4+ cells marked long-lived donors when set against aged donors.

In germline, CDR1 is SGHTA, CDR2 FQGTGA. The CDR3 totals 14 residues. V gene TRBV7-3 combines with J gene TRBJ2-1; TRBD1 aligns across 7 bases. This receptor was taken from a man aged 70-80 years in good health. Source material: blood. The CDR3 DNA reads TGTGCCAGCAGCTCACAACCGGGACAGAGAGAGCGGTACTTC. Its protein is CASSSQPGQRERYF. Full variable domain (outside the CDR3, taken from reference TRBV7-3 and TRBJ2-1): GAGVSQTPSNKVTEKGKYVELRCDPISGHTALYWYRQSLGQGPEFLIYFQGTGAADDSGLPNDRFFAVRPEGSVSTLKIQRTERGDSAVYLCASSSQPGQRERYFGPGTRLTVL.